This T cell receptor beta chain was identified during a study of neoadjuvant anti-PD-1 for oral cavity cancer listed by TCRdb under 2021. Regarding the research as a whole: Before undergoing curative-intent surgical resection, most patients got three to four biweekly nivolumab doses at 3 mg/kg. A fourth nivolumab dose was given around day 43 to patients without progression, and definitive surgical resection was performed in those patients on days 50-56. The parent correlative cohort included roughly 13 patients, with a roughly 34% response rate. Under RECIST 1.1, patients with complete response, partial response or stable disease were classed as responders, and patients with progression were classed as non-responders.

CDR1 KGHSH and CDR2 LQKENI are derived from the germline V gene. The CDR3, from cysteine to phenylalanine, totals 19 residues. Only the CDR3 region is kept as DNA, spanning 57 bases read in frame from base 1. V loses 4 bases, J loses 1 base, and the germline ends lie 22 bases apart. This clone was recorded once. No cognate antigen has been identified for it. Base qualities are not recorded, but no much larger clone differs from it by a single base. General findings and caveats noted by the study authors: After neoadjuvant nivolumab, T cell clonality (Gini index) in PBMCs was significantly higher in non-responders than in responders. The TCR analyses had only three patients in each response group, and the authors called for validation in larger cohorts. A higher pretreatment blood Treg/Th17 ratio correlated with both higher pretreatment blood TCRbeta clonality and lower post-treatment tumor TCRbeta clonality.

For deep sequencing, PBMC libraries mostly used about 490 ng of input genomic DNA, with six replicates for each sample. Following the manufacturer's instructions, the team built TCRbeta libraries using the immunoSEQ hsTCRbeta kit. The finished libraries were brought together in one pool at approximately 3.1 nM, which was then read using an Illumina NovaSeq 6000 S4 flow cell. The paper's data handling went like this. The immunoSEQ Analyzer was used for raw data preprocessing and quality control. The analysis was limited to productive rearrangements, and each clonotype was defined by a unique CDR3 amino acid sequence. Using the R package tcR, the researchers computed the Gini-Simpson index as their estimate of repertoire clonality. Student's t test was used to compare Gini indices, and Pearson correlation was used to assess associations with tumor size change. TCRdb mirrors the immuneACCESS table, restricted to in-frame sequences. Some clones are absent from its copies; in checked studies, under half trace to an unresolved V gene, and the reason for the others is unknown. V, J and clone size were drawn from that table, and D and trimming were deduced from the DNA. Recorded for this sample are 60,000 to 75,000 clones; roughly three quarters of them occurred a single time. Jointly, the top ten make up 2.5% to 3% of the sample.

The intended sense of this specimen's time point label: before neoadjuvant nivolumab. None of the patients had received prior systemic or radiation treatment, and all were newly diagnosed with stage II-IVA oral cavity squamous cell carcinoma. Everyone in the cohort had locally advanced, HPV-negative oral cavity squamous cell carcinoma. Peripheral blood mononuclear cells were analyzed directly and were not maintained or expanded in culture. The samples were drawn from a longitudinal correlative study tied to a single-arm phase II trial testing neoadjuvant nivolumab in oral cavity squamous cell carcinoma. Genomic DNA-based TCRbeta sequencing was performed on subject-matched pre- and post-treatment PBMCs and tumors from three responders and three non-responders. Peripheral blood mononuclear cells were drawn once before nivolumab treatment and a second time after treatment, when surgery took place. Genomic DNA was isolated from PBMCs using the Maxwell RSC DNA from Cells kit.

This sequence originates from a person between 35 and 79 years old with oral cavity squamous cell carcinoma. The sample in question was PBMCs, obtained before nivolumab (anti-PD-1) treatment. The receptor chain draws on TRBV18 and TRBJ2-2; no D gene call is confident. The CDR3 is CASSQIPGRPGRNTGELFF. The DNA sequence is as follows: TGTGCCAGCTCACAAATTCCCGGGCGCCCCGGAAGGAACACCGGGGAGCTGTTTTTT.